The clone carrying this T cell receptor (beta chain) occurred many times. V shed 1 base and J 13 bases; nucleotides not matched to a gene: 9. The CDR3 length is 13 residues. CDR1 is SGHTS and CDR2 is YDEGEE in the germline V gene. MiXCR, run by TCRdb on the RT-PCR reads, gives a single entry per CDR3 protein. In the table there are almost 700,000 distinct CDR3 sequences, approximately 15% of which are singletons. The source is a female donor in good health, serving as a healthy control. The specimen was memory CD4+ T cells from blood. V is TRBV5-8 and J is TRBJ1-2; 8 bases are shared with TRBD1. This CDR3 reads CASSLRPNRGATF. CDR3 DNA: TGTGCCAGCAGCTTGAGGCCCAACAGGGGGGCCACCTTC.